This T cell receptor (beta chain) was retrieved from a study of T-cell reconstitution after alpha-beta-depleted transplantation in children. Study-wide points: At day 60, the high TCRbeta diversity found in some patients originated from recipient T cells and thymic progenitors that had survived.

Unique molecular identifiers were used to barcode this TCRbeta library. TCRdb recomputed calls from the PCR reads with MiXCR, one row per CDR3 protein. The top ten hold about 98% of the sample, which has about 60,000 distinct CDR3 sequences, approximately 43% seen once. V dropped 5 bases and J dropped 11; count of bases not matched to a gene: 6. The CDR3 has 12 amino acids. In germline, CDR1 is SGHTA, CDR2 FQGNSA. As for this clonotype: Its antigen is unknown.

This specimen consisted of PBMCs, mostly from graft donor cells, obtained 360 days after TCRalphabeta/CD19-depleted stem cell transplant. This clonotype originated in a male patient between 5 and 17 years old who had a stem cell transplant for acute lymphoblastic leukemia, so the T cells may come from the graft donor. The V call is TRBV7-2, the J call TRBJ1-1; 9 bases match TRBD1. CDR3 nucleotide sequence: TGTGCCAGCAGCCCCCAAACAGGGGGCGCTTTCTTT. It codes for CASSPQTGGAFF. Complete variable domain (other parts from reference TRBV7-2 and TRBJ1-1): GAGVSQSPSNKVTEKGKDVELRCDPISGHTALYWYRQSLGQGLEFLIYFQGNSAPDKSGLPSDRFSAERTGGSVSTLTIQRTQQEDSAVYLCASSPQTGGAFFGQGTRLTVV.